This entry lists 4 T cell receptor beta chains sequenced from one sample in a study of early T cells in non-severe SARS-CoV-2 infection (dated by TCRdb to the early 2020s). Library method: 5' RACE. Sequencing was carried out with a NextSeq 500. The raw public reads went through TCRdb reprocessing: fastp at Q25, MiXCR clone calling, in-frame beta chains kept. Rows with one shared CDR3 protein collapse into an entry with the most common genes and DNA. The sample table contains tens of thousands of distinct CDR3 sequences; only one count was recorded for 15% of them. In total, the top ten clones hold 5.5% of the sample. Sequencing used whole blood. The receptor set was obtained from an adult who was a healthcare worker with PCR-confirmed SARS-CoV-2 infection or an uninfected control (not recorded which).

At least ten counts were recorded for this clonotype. The CDR3 reads CASSHGGLAGRSYEQYF. The CDR3 DNA sequence: TGTGCCAGCAGCCACGGGGGACTAGCGGGCAGATCCTACGAGCAGTACTTC. This chain uses TRBV12-3 or TRBV12-4 with TRBJ2-7, with 12 bases fitting TRBD2. J gave up 1 base and V 6 bases, and 10 bases lay outside the gene matches. The CDR3 is 17 amino acids.

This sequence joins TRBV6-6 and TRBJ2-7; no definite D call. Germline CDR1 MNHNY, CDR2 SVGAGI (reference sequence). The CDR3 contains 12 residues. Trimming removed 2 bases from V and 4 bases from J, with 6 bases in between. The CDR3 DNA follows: TGTGCCAGCAGTTACGGAGAGTACGAGCAGTACTTC. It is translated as CASSYGEYEQYF.

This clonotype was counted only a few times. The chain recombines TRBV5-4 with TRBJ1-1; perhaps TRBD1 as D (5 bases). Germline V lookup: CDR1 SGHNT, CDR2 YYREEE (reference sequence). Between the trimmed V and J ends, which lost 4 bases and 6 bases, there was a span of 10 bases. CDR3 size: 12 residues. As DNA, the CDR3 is TGTGCCAGCAGCCCTGACAGTTCTGAAGCTTTCTTT. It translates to CASSPDSSEAFF.

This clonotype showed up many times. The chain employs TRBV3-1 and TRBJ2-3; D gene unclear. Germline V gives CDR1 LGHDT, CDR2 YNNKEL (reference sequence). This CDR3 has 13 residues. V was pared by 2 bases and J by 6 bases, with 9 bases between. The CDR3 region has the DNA TGTGCCAGCAGCCAATCCCCGTCGGATACGCAGTATTTT. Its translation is CASSQSPSDTQYF.